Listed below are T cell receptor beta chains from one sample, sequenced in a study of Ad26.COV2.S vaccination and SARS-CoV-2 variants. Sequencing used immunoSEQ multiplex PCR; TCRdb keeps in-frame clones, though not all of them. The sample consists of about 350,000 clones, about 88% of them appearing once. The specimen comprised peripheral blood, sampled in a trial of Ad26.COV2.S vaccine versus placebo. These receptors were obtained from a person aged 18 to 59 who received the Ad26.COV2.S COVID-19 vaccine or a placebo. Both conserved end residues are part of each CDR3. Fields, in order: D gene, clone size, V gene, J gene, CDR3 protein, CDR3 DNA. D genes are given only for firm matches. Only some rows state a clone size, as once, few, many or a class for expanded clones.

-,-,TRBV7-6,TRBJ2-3,CASSLAVADTQYF,TGTGCCAGCAGCTTAGCGGTAGCAGATACGCAGTATTTT
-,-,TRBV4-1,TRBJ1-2,CASSQGSAHSNYGYTF,TGCGCCAGCAGCCAAGGCTCAGCGCATTCAAACTATGGCTACACCTTC
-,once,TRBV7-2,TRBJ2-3,CASSSIATGPDTQYF,TGTGCCAGCAGCTCGATAGCGACAGGCCCAGATACGCAGTATTTT
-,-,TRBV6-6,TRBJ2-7,CASSYPGYRNYEQYF,TGTGCCAGCAGTTACCCGGGCTACAGAAACTACGAGCAGTACTTC
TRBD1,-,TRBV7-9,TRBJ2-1,CASRRTGDNEQFF,TGTGCCAGCAGGAGGACAGGGGACAATGAGCAGTTCTTC
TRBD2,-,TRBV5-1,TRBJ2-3,CASSIGTTGTDTQYF,TGCGCCAGCAGCATCGGGACTACCGGCACAGATACGCAGTATTTT
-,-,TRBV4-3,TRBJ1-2,CASSQESGASLGWDGYTF,TGCGCCAGCAGCCAAGAGAGTGGCGCATCCCTGGGTTGGGATGGCTACACCTTC
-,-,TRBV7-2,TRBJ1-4,CASSSGPNGEKLFF,TGTGCCAGCAGCTCAGGACCCAACGGAGAAAAACTGTTTTTT
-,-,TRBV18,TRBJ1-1,CASSPLGTEAFF,TGTGCCAGCTCACCACTCGGGACTGAAGCTTTCTTT
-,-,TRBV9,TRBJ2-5,CASSVGTVRETQYF,TGTGCCAGCAGCGTAGGGACGGTCCGGGAGACCCAGTACTTC
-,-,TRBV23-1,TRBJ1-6,CASSQSWHCNSPLHF,TGCGCCAGCAGTCAATCGTGGCACTGTAATTCACCCCTCCACTTT
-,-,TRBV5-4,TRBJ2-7,CASSTTGSYEQYF,TGTGCCAGCTCTACTACCGGGTCCTACGAGCAGTACTTC
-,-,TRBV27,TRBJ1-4,CASSPPPSRGKGEEKLFF,TGTGCCAGCAGTCCACCGCCTAGTCGGGGCAAAGGCGAAGAAAAACTGTTTTTT
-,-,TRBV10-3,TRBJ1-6,CAISATGHDSPLHF,TGTGCCATCAGTGCGACAGGCCACGATTCACCCCTCCACTTT
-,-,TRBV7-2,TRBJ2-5,CASSSRDNAQETQYF,TGTGCCAGCAGCTCCCGGGACAACGCTCAAGAGACCCAGTACTTC
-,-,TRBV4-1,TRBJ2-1,CASSQDDGGIEQFF,TGCGCCAGCAGCCAAGATGACGGGGGCATTGAGCAGTTCTTC
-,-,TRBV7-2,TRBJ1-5,CASSLSGQSNQPQHF,TGTGCCAGCAGCCTATCCGGACAGTCTAATCAGCCCCAGCATTTT
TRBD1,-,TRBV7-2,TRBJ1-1,CASSYRDSDSTEAFF,TGTGCCAGCAGTTACCGGGACAGTGATTCCACTGAAGCTTTCTTT
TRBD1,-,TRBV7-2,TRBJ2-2,CASSQLYRGASNTGELFF,TGTGCCAGCAGCCAATTATACAGGGGGGCGTCGAACACCGGGGAGCTGTTTTTT
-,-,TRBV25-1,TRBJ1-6,CASSEEVGGWNSPLHF,TGTGCCAGCAGTGAAGAGGTGGGGGGCTGGAATTCACCCCTCCACTTT
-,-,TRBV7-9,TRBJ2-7,CASSLAGGAHEQYF,TGTGCCAGCAGCTTAGCGGGGGGTGCCCACGAGCAGTACTTC
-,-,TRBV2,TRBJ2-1,CASSYTSDEQFF,TGTGCCAGCAGTTACACCTCCGATGAGCAGTTCTTC
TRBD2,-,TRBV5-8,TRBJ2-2,CASSLERGVLPGELFF,TGTGCCAGCAGCCTCGAGCGGGGGGTTCTTCCCGGGGAGCTGTTTTTT